These T cell receptor beta chains were read from a single sample in a study of shared clonotypes between healthy human individuals. TCRdb's table, derived via immunoSEQ multiplex PCR, lists solely in-frame clones and lacks some. This table has about 680,000 clones, around 72% appearing once. The sequenced material came from memory CD4+ T cells sorted from blood. The receptors come from a woman in her twenties or thirties in good health. Both conserved end residues are trimmed from each CDR3.

j_call v_call cdr3_aa
TRBJ2-1 TRBV7-9 ASSLSGGRTNEQF
TRBJ2-7 TRBV10-2 ATGQGGHEQY
TRBJ2-5 TRBV11-2 ASSADPGRGETQY
TRBJ2-6 TRBV5-1 ASSLGDTSGANVLT
TRBJ1-5 TRBV28 ASRAGQGAWSNQPQH
TRBJ1-4 TRBV11-2 ASSLAGATNEKLF
TRBJ2-7 TRBV5-1 ASSPDPGSYEQY
TRBJ1-1 TRBV6-5 ASRKTMNTEAF
TRBJ2-1 TRBV5-1 ASSPDSSSYNEQF
TRBJ2-7 TRBV18 ASSPGSGTNYEQY
TRBJ1-1 TRBV20-1 SASQGIAF
TRBJ1-5 TRBV5-6 ASTGRPWATLQPQH
TRBJ2-2 TRBV4-2 ASKGQGFTGELF
TRBJ1-2 TRBV28 AGRGEDYGYT
TRBJ2-7 TRBV18 ASSPQAAVSSYEQY
TRBJ1-5 TRBV6-5 ASSYSGFSNQPQH
TRBJ2-3 TRBV6-1 ASLTTSTDTQY
TRBJ2-7 TRBV7-2 ASSLGGGFSYEQY
TRBJ2-1 TRBV5-1 ASSLGGGTSGNEQF
TRBJ1-2 TRBV5-1 ASSLGTGGLGYT
TRBJ2-1 TRBV27 ASSFRAGFHLAANEQF
TRBJ2-5 TRBV18 ASSLTGQKETQY
TRBJ2-2 TRBV15 ATSTGQGSTGELF
TRBJ2-3 TRBV28 ASSLSGRGDTQY
TRBJ2-2 TRBV15 ATSRSQGHTGELF
TRBJ2-5 TRBV10-3 AISEFGGTQETQY
TRBJ2-3 TRBV2 ARTPGQGADTQY
TRBJ2-6 TRBV28 ASRIGTGGTGANVLT
TRBJ2-7 TRBV7-3 ASSFPLYRQGRTYEQY
TRBJ1-5 TRBV2 ASSEASTLNQPQH
TRBJ2-1 TRBV30 AWSVGLAGTDEQF
TRBJ1-5 TRBV2 ASSGQGQRQPQH
TRBJ2-7 TRBV5-1 ASSFSGRGTYEQY
TRBJ2-3 TRBV27 ASKAPYSGTQY
TRBJ2-1 TRBV5-1 ASSLGGAYNEQF
TRBJ2-1 TRBV28 ASIPGQGVTYNEQF
TRBJ2-3 TRBV15 ATSRRSVSSTDTQY
TRBJ1-2 TRBV5-1 ASSGGTGLNYGYT
TRBJ2-5 TRBV28 ASSTPGQVAETQY
TRBJ2-3 TRBV10-2 ASSVMEDTQY
TRBJ1-1 TRBV28 ASSWGIAEAF
TRBJ1-3 TRBV6-6 ASRRDSGRGNTIY
TRBJ1-1 TRBV11-2 ASSFRTGFSYTEAF
TRBJ1-1 TRBV5-1 ASSSSTVFEAF
TRBJ1-4 TRBV9 ASSVGALSTTNEKLF
TRBJ1-5 TRBV27 ASSARDGRVKPQH
TRBJ2-1 TRBV11-3 ASSLRTGSYNEQF
TRBJ2-7 TRBV28 ASSLPRRAEQY
TRBJ2-7 TRBV25-1 ASTPSGSYEQY
TRBJ1-5 TRBV4-1 ASSQGTGKQPQH
TRBJ1-4 TRBV5-4 ASSSKQRGVEKLF
TRBJ2-2 TRBV5-6 ASSLSGGLTGELF
TRBJ2-7 TRBV28 ASRGSGWTSSSYEQY
TRBJ2-2 TRBV7-7 ASSSSGINTGELF